Reported below is one T cell receptor beta chain. Its matching antigen is unknown. PCR primers comprised 60 Vbeta and 13 Jbeta primers. Assay: immunoSEQ multiplex PCR; the TCRdb copy retains only in-frame clones and omits some. Of about 160,000 clones listed, about three quarters were seen once; the top ten hold 4% to 5%. This record belongs to a study of cytomegalovirus exposure and HLA in healthy donors. As for the study in general: Of all 400 or so donors who were genotyped, about 84% belonged to the Caucasian-associated ancestry cluster.

Samples came from healthy bone marrow donors. Findings and limits, study-wide: A cluster of highly shared sequence variants was likely a sequencing artifact. An analysis that came later showed most CMV-associated TCR beta chains appearing HLA-restricted.

The sequencing sample was made of PBMCs. The TCR comes from a man aged 18 to 30 in good health and CMV-seropositive.

The CDR3 region is CASSFSSGQGNTEAFF. CDR3 DNA: TGTGCCAGCAGTTTTTCGTCGGGACAGGGAAACACTGAAGCTTTCTTT. The rearrangement links TRBV6-5 to TRBJ1-1; 9 nucleotides match TRBD1. CDR1 and CDR2 (germline): MNHEY, SVGAGI. The V gene end was trimmed by 4 bases and the J gene end by 2 bases; junction bases not matched to a gene: 8. The CDR3 loop spans 16 amino acids.